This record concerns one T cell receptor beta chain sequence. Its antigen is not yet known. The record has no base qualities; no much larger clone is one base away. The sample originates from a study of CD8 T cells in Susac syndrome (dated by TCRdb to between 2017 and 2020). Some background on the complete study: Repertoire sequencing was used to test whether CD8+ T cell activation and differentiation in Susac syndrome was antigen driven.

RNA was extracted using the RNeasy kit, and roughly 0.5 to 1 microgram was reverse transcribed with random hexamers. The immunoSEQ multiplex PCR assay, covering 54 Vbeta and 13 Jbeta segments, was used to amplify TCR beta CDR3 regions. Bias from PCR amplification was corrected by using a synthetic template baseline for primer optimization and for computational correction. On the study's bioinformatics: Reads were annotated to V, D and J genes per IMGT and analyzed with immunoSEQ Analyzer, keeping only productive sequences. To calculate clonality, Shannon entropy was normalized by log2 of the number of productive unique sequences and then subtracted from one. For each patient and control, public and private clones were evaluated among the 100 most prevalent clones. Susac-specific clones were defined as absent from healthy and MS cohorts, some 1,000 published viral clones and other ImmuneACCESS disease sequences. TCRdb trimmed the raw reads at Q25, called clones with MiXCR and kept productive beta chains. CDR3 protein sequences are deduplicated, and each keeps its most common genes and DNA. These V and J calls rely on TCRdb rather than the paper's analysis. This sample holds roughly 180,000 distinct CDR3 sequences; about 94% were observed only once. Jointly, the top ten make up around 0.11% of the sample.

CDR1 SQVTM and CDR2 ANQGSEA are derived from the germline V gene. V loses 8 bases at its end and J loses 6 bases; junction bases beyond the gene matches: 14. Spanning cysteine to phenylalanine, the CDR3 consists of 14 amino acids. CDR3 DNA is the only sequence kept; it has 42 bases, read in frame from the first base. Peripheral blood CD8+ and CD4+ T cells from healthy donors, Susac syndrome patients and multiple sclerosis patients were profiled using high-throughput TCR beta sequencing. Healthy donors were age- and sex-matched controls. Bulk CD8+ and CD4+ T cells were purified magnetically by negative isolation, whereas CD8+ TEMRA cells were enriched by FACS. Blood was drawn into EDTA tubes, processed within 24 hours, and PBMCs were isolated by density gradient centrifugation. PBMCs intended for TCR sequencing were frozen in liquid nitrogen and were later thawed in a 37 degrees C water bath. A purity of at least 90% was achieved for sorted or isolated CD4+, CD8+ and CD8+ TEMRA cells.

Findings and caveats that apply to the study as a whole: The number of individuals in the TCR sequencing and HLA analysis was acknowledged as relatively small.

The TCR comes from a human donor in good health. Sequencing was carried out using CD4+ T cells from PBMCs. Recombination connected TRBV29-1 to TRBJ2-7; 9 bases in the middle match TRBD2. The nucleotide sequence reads TGCAGCATCCAGCGGGGGGAAGGGAGGGGCGAGCAGTACTTC. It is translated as CSIQRGEGRGEQYF.